This is a list of T cell receptor beta chains from one sample in a study of blood T cell repertoires in COVID-19. The assay was immunoSEQ multiplex PCR, and TCRdb's table has in-frame clones only and misses some. Of hundreds of thousands of clones listed, about 87% are singletons. Sample: peripheral blood. The receptors were sampled from a woman aged 50 to 60 with COVID-19, enrolled during active disease. The CDR3 runs from the conserved cysteine through the conserved F or W. D genes are given only for firm matches. Part of the rows lack a size; the others show once, few, many or a class for expanded clones.

D	V	size	J	CDR3	DNA
TRBD1	TRBV29-1	NA	TRBJ1-2	CSVEDPRQGWYGYTF	TGCAGCGTTGAAGATCCCCGACAGGGATGGTATGGCTACACCTTC
NA	TRBV19	NA	TRBJ1-1	CASSGIWATGSKGTEAFF	TGTGCCAGTAGCGGGATTTGGGCGACAGGCAGTAAGGGCACTGAAGCTTTCTTT
NA	TRBV6-5	NA	TRBJ1-2	CASSYGAGENYGYTF	TGTGCCAGCAGTTACGGGGCAGGGGAGAACTATGGCTACACCTTC
NA	TRBV15	NA	TRBJ2-7	CATSRSTQGSYEQYF	TGTGCCACCAGCAGATCGACACAGGGCTCCTACGAGCAGTACTTC
TRBD2	TRBV18	NA	TRBJ2-3	CASSPAGGPSDTQYF	TGTGCCAGCTCACCCGCGGGAGGGCCTTCAGATACGCAGTATTTT
NA	TRBV5-5	NA	TRBJ2-7	CASTNILRTGSFSYEQYF	TGTGCCAGCACCAATATACTCCGAACAGGGTCTTTCTCCTACGAGCAGTACTTC
TRBD1	TRBV11-3	NA	TRBJ1-1	CASSPGQGALEAFF	TGTGCCAGCAGCCCGGGACAGGGGGCACTTGAAGCTTTCTTT
NA	TRBV5-4	many	TRBJ2-7	CASSFTGEDEQYF	TGTGCCAGCAGCTTTACGGGGGAGGACGAGCAGTACTTC
NA	TRBV5-5	NA	TRBJ2-3	CASSSRGRGPTDTQYF	TGTGCCAGCAGCTCTCGAGGGAGAGGCCCCACAGATACGCAGTATTTT
NA	TRBV2	once	TRBJ1-2	CASRPQNSGSGGYTF	TGTGCCAGCAGACCCCAAAATTCAGGCTCCGGTGGCTACACCTTC
NA	TRBV28	NA	TRBJ2-3	CASSSDYHSTDTQYF	TGTGCCAGCAGTTCCGACTATCATAGCACAGATACGCAGTATTTT
NA	TRBV5-1	once	TRBJ2-3	CASRRVVGTRGTDTQYF	TGCGCCAGCAGGCGGGTTGTGGGAACACGTGGCACAGATACGCAGTATTTT
NA	TRBV27	NA	TRBJ1-2	CASSLNSRYGYTF	TGTGCCAGCAGTTTAAATTCCAGATATGGCTACACCTTC
TRBD1	TRBV6-5	NA	TRBJ2-1	CASKRTGQSFMFF	TGTGCCAGCAAAAGGACAGGGCAGTCATTCATGTTCTTC
NA	TRBV14	NA	TRBJ1-5	CASSPYWTVYGNQPQHF	TGTGCCAGCAGCCCCTACTGGACAGTTTACGGCAATCAGCCCCAGCATTTT
TRBD1	TRBV5-1	once	TRBJ2-1	CASSQTGFNEQFF	TGCGCCAGCAGCCAGACAGGGTTTAATGAGCAGTTCTTC
TRBD2	TRBV7-9	NA	TRBJ2-1	CASSLVTSGNEQFF	TGTGCCAGCAGCTTAGTAACTAGCGGGAATGAGCAGTTCTTC
NA	TRBV3-1/TRBV3-2	NA	TRBJ2-5	CATDSLATQYF	TGTGCCACTGACTCTCTCGCGACCCAGTACTTC
NA	TRBV3-1/TRBV3-2	NA	TRBJ1-2	CASSQRGWGDGYTF	TGTGCCAGCAGCCAACGGGGGTGGGGGGATGGCTACACCTTC
NA	TRBV18	NA	TRBJ2-7	CASSPRGAGYEQYF	TGTGCCAGCTCACCACGTGGGGCAGGGTACGAGCAGTACTTC
NA	TRBV7-6	NA	TRBJ2-7	CASSAPGYEQYF	TGTGCCAGCAGCGCGCCCGGGTACGAGCAGTACTTC
NA	TRBV6-6	NA	TRBJ1-5	CASSYGAGNQPQHF	TGTGCCAGCAGTTACGGAGCAGGGAATCAGCCCCAGCATTTT
TRBD2	TRBV6-4	few	TRBJ2-1	CASRRGAGDPDEQFF	TGTGCCAGTCGGCGAGGGGCGGGAGACCCCGATGAGCAGTTCTTC
NA	TRBV19	NA	TRBJ1-4	CASSTRTLGTNEKLFF	TGTGCCAGTAGTACACGCACCCTAGGTACTAATGAAAAACTGTTTTTT
TRBD2	TRBV4-3	NA	TRBJ2-3	CASSQSLSGILPDTQYF	TGCGCCAGCAGCCAATCCCTTAGCGGGATCCTCCCAGATACGCAGTATTTT
TRBD1	TRBV23-1	NA	TRBJ1-1	CASRAPPGTANTEAFF	TGCGCCAGCAGAGCCCCCCCCGGGACAGCGAACACTGAAGCTTTCTTT
TRBD2	TRBV3-1/TRBV3-2	NA	TRBJ2-3	CASSQAASGRGDTQYF	TGTGCCAGCAGCCAAGCGGCTAGCGGGCGGGGGGATACGCAGTATTTT
TRBD2	TRBV5-4	NA	TRBJ2-2	CASSLRAGGPGTGELFF	TGTGCCAGCAGCTTGCGGGCGGGAGGGCCTGGCACCGGGGAGCTGTTTTTT
NA	TRBV25-1	NA	TRBJ2-3	CASSKGDVSSTDTQYF	TGTGCCAGCAGTAAGGGGGACGTAAGTAGCACAGATACGCAGTATTTT
TRBD2	TRBV7-9	NA	TRBJ2-3	CASSAPGLVSDTQYF	TGTGCCAGCAGCGCACCGGGACTAGTCTCAGATACGCAGTATTTT
TRBD1	TRBV7-2	NA	TRBJ1-3	CASIRQGAPGNTIYF	TGTGCCAGCATACGACAGGGGGCGCCTGGAAACACCATATATTTT
NA	TRBV3-1/TRBV3-2	once	TRBJ1-3	CASSPGGNTIYF	TGTGCCAGCAGCCCAGGTGGAAACACCATATATTTT
NA	TRBV11-2	once	TRBJ1-4	CASSLTGFNEKLFF	TGTGCCAGCAGCTTGACGGGGTTTAATGAAAAACTGTTTTTT
TRBD1	TRBV7-6	NA	TRBJ1-4	CASSSRTGEGKLFF	TGTGCCAGCAGCTCGAGGACAGGGGAGGGAAAACTGTTTTTT
NA	TRBV27	few	TRBJ2-3	CASRGVGGFGDTQYF	TGTGCCAGCAGAGGTGTTGGAGGGTTCGGAGATACGCAGTATTTT
TRBD1	TRBV27	NA	TRBJ2-1	CASRSGQGGSNEQFF	TGTGCCAGCCGATCCGGACAGGGTGGAAGCAATGAGCAGTTCTTC
NA	TRBV6-5	NA	TRBJ2-5	CASTAMYLETQYF	TGTGCCAGCACCGCGATGTATCTCGAGACCCAGTACTTC
NA	TRBV21-1	NA	TRBJ2-1	CASLTGGDEQFF	TGTGCCAGTTTGACAGGGGGGGATGAGCAGTTCTTC
NA	TRBV11-3	NA	TRBJ2-1	CASSLAHPSYNEQFF	TGTGCCAGCAGCTTAGCACACCCGTCCTACAATGAGCAGTTCTTC
TRBD1	TRBV6-6	NA	TRBJ2-3	CASSFDRVRADTQYF	TGTGCCAGCAGTTTCGACAGGGTGAGAGCAGATACGCAGTATTTT